Each of the 32 T cell receptor beta chains below was sequenced from the same sample in a study of CD8 T cells in ankylosing spondylitis. Using its own MiXCR run on the 5' RACE reads, TCRdb lists one record per CDR3 protein. The repertoire holds hundreds of thousands of distinct CDR3 sequences, with under 30% as singletons. The specimen was blood, either unsorted or a sorted T cell fraction (not recorded which). These receptors all stem from a male donor with ankylosing spondylitis or in good health (not recorded which).

At least ten counts were recorded for this clonotype. As DNA, the CDR3 is TGCAGTGCTAGACCAGACAGGGGTCGCAATCAGCCCCAGCATTTT. As protein: CSARPDRGRNQPQHF. The rearrangement uses TRBV20-1 and TRBJ1-5; the match to TRBD1 covers 8 bases. Germline loops: CDR1 DFQATT, CDR2 SNEGSKA (reference sequence). The CDR3 covers 15 residues. J was trimmed by 2 bases and V by 2 bases; bases with no gene match: 5.

The sample holds a few counts of this clonotype. V usage is TRBV6-1 and J usage is TRBJ2-7; D ambiguous. Trimming removed 4 bases from V and 0 bases from J, with 7 bases in between. The CDR3 consists of 13 residues. CDR1 MNHNS and CDR2 SASEGT come from the germline V gene. CDR3 DNA: TGTGCCAGCAGTGTAGGCCGCTCCTACGAGCAGTACTTC. Its protein is CASSVGRSYEQYF.

The chain couples TRBV7-2 to TRBJ2-1; 9 nucleotides agree with TRBD2. From germline, CDR1 is SGHTA and CDR2 FQGNSA. V was clipped by 1 base and J by 6 bases; unmatched bases: 4. The CDR3 is made up of 15 amino acids. CDR3 sequence: CASSLEGLATNEQFF. CDR3 DNA sequence: TGTGCCAGCAGCTTAGAGGGACTAGCAACCAATGAGCAGTTCTTC.

In its sample, this clonotype was seen a few times. J is TRBJ2-4 and V is TRBV20-1; TRBD2 matches at 11 bases. J lost 6 bases, V lost 1 base, and 8 bases had no gene match. CDR1 is DFQATT and CDR2 is SNEGSKA in the germline V gene (reference sequence). The CDR3 loop spans 16 amino acids. For the CDR3, the DNA is TGCAGTGCTAGAGGGAAGACTAGCGGGACAGGAAACATTCAGTACTTC. Encoded protein: CSARGKTSGTGNIQYF.

Ten or more counts support this clonotype. The chain carries TRBV7-2 and TRBJ2-7; weak D call: TRBD2 (6 bases). The CDR3 runs 13 residues. Trimming removed 5 bases at V and 3 bases at J, with 11 bases between. Germline assignment: CDR1 SGHTA and CDR2 FQGNSA. The CDR3 spells CASSRDWYYEQYF. As DNA, the CDR3 is TGTGCCAGCAGCCGGGACTGGTACTACGAGCAGTACTTC.

The J gene is TRBJ1-3, the V gene TRBV12-3 or TRBV12-4, with unresolved D. V gave up 6 bases and J gave up 4 bases, with 10 bases separating them. The CDR3 sequence is 13 residues long. CDR3 DNA: TGTGCCAGCAGGCCCGACACAGGAAACACCATATATTTT. Its protein product is CASRPDTGNTIYF.

The CDR3 nucleotides read TGTGCCAGCTCACAGTCAGGGGCGAGGGCAGATACGCAGTATTTT. Its translation: CASSQSGARADTQYF. J is TRBJ2-3 and V is TRBV18; maybe TRBD1 (6 bases). The germline V gene encodes CDR1 KGHSH and CDR2 LQKENI. The CDR3 runs to 15 residues. V lost 4 bases and J lost 4, with 15 bases in between.

The V gene is TRBV4-2, the J gene TRBJ2-4; D is unresolved. This CDR3 spans 19 amino acids. V lost 0 bases and J 0 bases, leaving 18 bases between the germline ends. CDR1 LGHNA and CDR2 YNFKEQ come from the germline V gene. The CDR3 DNA reads as TGTGCCAGCAGCCAAGATTTTGGCGGAGCCCAACTAGCCAAAAACATTCAGTACTTC. Amino acids: CASSQDFGGAQLAKNIQYF.

This clonotype has a count of ten or more. The chain employs TRBV20-1 and TRBJ2-1, with 7 bases matching TRBD2. The CDR3 sequence is 17 residues long. Trimming removed 6 bases from V and 8 bases from J; junction bases left unmatched: 22. Looked up from germline, CDR1 is DFQATT and CDR2 is SNEGSKA (reference sequence). The CDR3 coding sequence is TGCAGTGCCATCAGCGGTGGGGTGGCGGGAGTACTCGATGAGCAGTTCTTC. It yields the protein CSAISGGVAGVLDEQFF.

This clonotype was seen ten or more times. This chain joins TRBV20-1 and TRBJ2-6, with unresolved D. Germline loops: CDR1 DFQATT, CDR2 SNEGSKA (reference sequence). The CDR3 extends over 14 amino acids. The germline V and J ends were trimmed by 1 base and 0 bases, with 4 bases remaining between them. The CDR3 nucleotides read TGCAGTGCTAGAGGAACCTCTGGGGCCAACGTCCTGACTTTC. Translated: CSARGTSGANVLTF.

V and J are TRBV5-5 and TRBJ1-1; D is uncertain. The V end was cut by 2 bases, the J end by 2 bases, with 13 bases between. There are 15 residues in the CDR3. The germline gives CDR1 SGHKS, CDR2 YYEKEE (reference sequence). CDR3 bases: TGTGCCAGCAGCTTCCGAGCAGGTCGTAACACTGAAGCTTTCTTT. The encoded protein is CASSFRAGRNTEAFF.

The sample holds many counts of this clonotype. J is TRBJ2-2 and V is TRBV29-1; 8 positions agree with TRBD2. This CDR3 has 11 amino acids. CDR1 is SQVTM and CDR2 is ANQGSEA in the germline V gene. CDR3 region: CSSREGGELFF. The CDR3 coding sequence is TGCAGTAGCCGGGAGGGCGGGGAGCTGTTTTTT.

V and J are TRBV20-1 and TRBJ2-3, with a tentative D call TRBD1 (6 bases). The V end was cut by 1 base, the J end by 2 bases, with 19 bases between. Germline CDR1 DFQATT, CDR2 SNEGSKA (reference sequence). The CDR3 contains 17 residues. CDR3 sequence: CSARAFAGTRTTDTQYF. The CDR3 DNA reads as TGCAGTGCTAGAGCGTTCGCCGGGACAAGAACCACAGATACGCAGTATTTT.

V gene TRBV29-1 combines with J gene TRBJ1-1; TRBD1 matches at 7 bases. Trimming removed 2 bases from V and 1 base from J; junction bases left unmatched: 1. This CDR3 has 13 residues. Germline lookup yields CDR1 SQVTM and CDR2 ANQGSEA. The chain's CDR3 is CSVERQGNTEAFF. DNA of the CDR3: TGCAGCGTTGAAAGACAGGGGAACACTGAAGCTTTCTTT.

Of note for this clonotype: A clone one base away is much larger, so this may be a read error. The genes are TRBV5-1 and TRBJ2-7; the D gene is possibly TRBD2 (6 bases). This CDR3 is 16 amino acids long. Germline loops: CDR1 SGHRS, CDR2 YFSETQ. CDR3 residues: CASSLEFGSQSYAQYF. The CDR3 DNA is TGCGCCAGCAGCTTGGAGTTCGGGAGTCAATCCTACGCGCAGTACTTC.

Ten or more counts support this clonotype. The V call is TRBV20-1, the J call TRBJ2-6; D is unresolved. This CDR3 has 15 residues. Germline V gene sequence: CDR1 DFQATT, CDR2 SNEGSKA (reference sequence). Trimming stripped 3 bases from V and 0 bases from J, with 9 bases between. The CDR3 DNA reads as TGCAGTGCTAGCATCGCGCTCTCTGGGGCCAACGTCCTGACTTTC. The encoded protein is CSASIALSGANVLTF.

This clonotype was seen ten or more times. This chain joins TRBV29-1 and TRBJ1-2, with D perhaps matching TRBD1 (5 bases). The CDR3 is 13 residues long. From germline, CDR1 is SQVTM and CDR2 ANQGSEA. The V end lost 2 bases, the J end lost 4 bases, and 11 bases lay between the germline ends. The CDR3 nucleotides are TGCAGCGTTGAATATCGGGGCGTCTATGGCTACACCTTC. It yields the protein CSVEYRGVYGYTF.

This clonotype was counted many times. This chain uses TRBV6-5 with TRBJ2-5; D unresolved. Germline CDR1 MNHEY, CDR2 SVGAGI. The V end was cut by 9 bases, the J end by 4 bases, with 9 bases between. This CDR3 comprises 11 residues. The CDR3 DNA is TGTGCCAGTCAGCGAGGAGAGACCCAGTACTTC. Encoded protein: CASQRGETQYF.

This rearrangement joins TRBV5-6 to TRBJ2-3; D possibly corresponds to TRBD2 (6 bases). Trimming left V 2 bases short and J 6 bases short, with 13 bases between. Per the germline V gene, CDR1 is SGHDT and CDR2 is YYEEEE. The length of the CDR3 is 14 residues. The CDR3 sequence: CASSFDGSSDTQYF. Here the CDR3 DNA reads TGTGCCAGCAGCTTTGACGGGAGTTCTGATACGCAGTATTTT.

This clonotype appeared many times. This rearrangement joins TRBV9 to TRBJ1-5; D uncertain. CDR3 length equals 13 residues. Germline V lookup: CDR1 SGDLS, CDR2 YYNGEE. The V gene lost 0 bases and the J gene lost 5 bases, with 6 bases spanning the gap. The CDR3 protein is CASSVGLDQPQHF. CDR3 coding DNA: TGTGCCAGCAGCGTAGGTTTGGATCAGCCCCAGCATTTT.

The rearrangement joins TRBV29-1 to TRBJ1-1; D is ambiguous. With 6 bases removed from V and 5 bases from J, the gap between germline ends came to 16 bases. The CDR3 covers 13 residues. CDR1 and CDR2 (germline): SQVTM, ANQGSEA. CDR3 amino acids: CSVDYGKGTEAFF. As DNA, the CDR3 is TGCAGCGTGGACTATGGTAAGGGAACTGAAGCTTTCTTT.

This clonotype was detected a few times. This chain connects TRBV5-1 to TRBJ2-7; TRBD2 matches at 10 bases. The CDR3 length is 15 residues. Germline assignment: CDR1 SGHRS and CDR2 YFSETQ. The V gene end was trimmed by 4 bases and the J gene end by 5 bases; junction bases not matched to a gene: 9. The DNA of the CDR3 is TGCGCCAGCAGCCCGGGGCTAGCGGGAGCCCACGAGCAGTACTTC. Residues: CASSPGLAGAHEQYF.

This clonotype was counted only a few times. This sequence joins TRBV24-1 and TRBJ2-1; possible D gene TRBD1, 6 bases. Germline CDR1 is KGHDR and CDR2 is SFDVKD. V shed 2 bases and J shed 7 bases, with 8 bases lying between them. CDR3 length equals 13 residues. CDR3 DNA sequence: TGTGCCACCAGTGATTACAGGGTGAATGAGCAGTTCTTC. This encodes CATSDYRVNEQFF.

The rearrangement links TRBV7-8 to TRBJ1-5, with 7 bases lining up with TRBD1. CDR1 is SGHVS, CDR2 FQNEAQ, per germline. The V segment lost 7 bases and the J segment 6 bases; nucleotides outside the gene matches: 9. The CDR3 totals 14 residues. The CDR3 bases are TGTGCCAGCACCGTAGACAGGGAGGGTCAGCCCCAGCATTTT. Its translation: CASTVDREGQPQHF. The full variable domain, completed using reference TRBV7-8 and TRBJ1-5, is GAGVSQSPRYKVAKRGQDVALRCDPISGHVSLFWYQQALGQGPEFLTYFQNEAQLDKSGLPSDRFFAERPEGSVSTLKIQRTQQEDSAVYLCASTVDREGQPQHFGDGTRLSIL.

This clonotype was recorded many times. The V call is TRBV20-1, the J call TRBJ1-2; 9 bases line up with TRBD1. The CDR3 has 15 amino acids. Germline V gives CDR1 DFQATT, CDR2 SNEGSKA (reference sequence). The DNA of the CDR3 is TGCGTAACCCCCCGGGACAGGGTTGTTGGGCAAGGCTACACCTTC. Its protein product is CVTPRDRVVGQGYTF.

CDR3 in amino acids: CASSFTSGSHEQYF. The CDR3 DNA reads as TGTGCCAGCAGTTTTACTAGCGGGAGTCATGAGCAGTACTTC. The V call is TRBV12-3 or TRBV12-4, the J call TRBJ2-7, with 11 nucleotides matching TRBD2. V was pared by 3 bases and J by 7 bases, with 5 bases of the junction left unmatched. CDR3 size: 14 residues.

This clonotype was observed a few times. The genes are TRBV5-1 and TRBJ2-3; 13 nucleotides agree with TRBD2. Germline-derived CDR1 and CDR2 are SGHRS and YFSETQ. After removal of 3 bases from V and 2 bases from J, the junction contained 3 bases not matched to a gene. This CDR3 spans 16 amino acids. Here the CDR3 reads CASSSGLAGYTDTQYF. The CDR3 coding sequence is TGCGCCAGCAGCTCGGGACTAGCGGGATACACAGATACGCAGTATTTT.

The gene calls are TRBV12-3 or TRBV12-4 and TRBJ2-7, with 9 nucleotides matching TRBD1. The CDR3 contains 14 residues. V dropped 7 bases and J dropped 6; count of bases not matched to a gene: 10. The DNA for the CDR3 is TGTGCCAGCAAAACCGGGACAGGGTCAGTCGAGCAGTACTTC. Translated: CASKTGTGSVEQYF.

The chain links TRBV12-3 or TRBV12-4 to TRBJ2-7; perhaps D is TRBD1 or TRBD2 (6 bases each). V lost 6 bases and J 6 bases, leaving 21 bases between the germline ends. The CDR3 runs to 15 residues. CDR3 region: CASRPTGKRAGEQYF. The CDR3 bases are TGTGCCAGCAGGCCAACAGGGAAGCGGGCCGGCGAGCAGTACTTC.

This clonotype showed up many times. The V and J genes are TRBV7-2 and TRBJ2-5; unclear D gene. Trimming removed 0 bases from V and 7 bases from J, with 12 bases in between. This CDR3 contains 14 residues. Germline CDR1 reads SGHTA; CDR2 reads FQGNSA. The CDR3: CASSLALAGGTQYF. As DNA, the CDR3 is TGTGCCAGCAGCTTAGCATTGGCAGGCGGGACCCAGTACTTC.

This clonotype occurred many times. This chain uses TRBV27 with TRBJ2-7, with D perhaps TRBD1 (5 bases). The germline V gene has CDR1 MNHEY and CDR2 SMNVEV (reference sequence). V lost 6 bases to trimming and J lost 5 bases, with 17 bases between them. CDR3 size: 14 residues. The CDR3 region is CASSPRPGANEQYF. The CDR3 DNA sequence: TGTGCCAGCAGCCCTCGCCCTGGGGCCAACGAGCAGTACTTC.

In this sample, this clonotype turned up many times. The V call is TRBV4-2, the J call TRBJ2-7, with D perhaps assigned TRBD1 or TRBD2 (5 bases each). Germline V gene sequence: CDR1 LGHNA, CDR2 YNFKEQ. CDR3 length: 15 amino acids. Trimming removed 4 bases at V and 4 bases at J, with 17 bases between. CDR3 nucleotides: TGTGCCAGCAGCCTATACCGGGACCGAAGTTACGAGCAGTACTTC. Amino acids: CASSLYRDRSYEQYF.